This T cell receptor (beta chain) was identified during a study of blood T cell repertoires in COVID-19. About the study: There were acute and convalescent COVID-19 samples, and they came from the United States, Italy and Spain.

With 5 bases removed from V and 1 base from J, the gap between germline ends came to 12 bases. The CDR3 is made up of 14 amino acids. Germline values: CDR1 SGHTA, CDR2 FQGTGA. Data came from immunoSEQ multiplex PCR; TCRdb stores just in-frame clones and leaves some out. The repertoire holds some 200,000 clones, more than 80% seen once, with around 8.4% in the top ten. This chain links TRBV7-3 with TRBJ2-7; D is possibly TRBD1 (6 bases). The sequenced material came from PBMCs or T cells enriched from blood (not recorded which). This receptor was obtained from a woman under 30 who had recovered from COVID-19. CDR3 sequence: CASSALGASYEQYF. The CDR3 coding sequence is TGTGCCAGCAGCGCCCTGGGGGCTTCCTACGAGCAGTACTTC. Filled out from reference TRBV7-3 and TRBJ2-7, the complete variable domain reads GAGVSQTPSNKVTEKGKYVELRCDPISGHTALYWYRQSLGQGPEFLIYFQGTGAADDSGLPNDRFFAVRPEGSVSTLKIQRTERGDSAVYLCASSALGASYEQYFGPGTRLTVT.